The next 24 T cell receptor beta chains were all read from a single sample in a study of technical replicates of blood from a handful of donors. This table comes from immunoSEQ multiplex PCR, and its TCRdb copy is limited to in-frame clones, with some not included. The sample has about 71,000 clones; roughly 97% are singletons. Sequenced: T cells isolated from PBMCs. Source of these receptors: a human donor in good health.

The rearrangement links TRBV4-1 to TRBJ1-5; tentative D call: TRBD1 (6 bases). Germline CDR1 reads MGHRA; CDR2 reads YSYEKL. The CDR3 is 16 amino acids. The germline V and J ends were trimmed by 4 bases and 0 bases, with 13 bases remaining between them. The CDR3 region is CASSPGEGYSNQPQHF. The CDR3 DNA follows: TGCGCCAGCAGCCCAGGGGAGGGGTATAGCAATCAGCCCCAGCATTTT.

The chain uses TRBV2 and TRBJ2-2, with 8 bases aligning to TRBD2. This CDR3 comprises 15 residues. The ends lost 4 bases at V and 4 bases at J; junction bases unmatched: 5. The germline gives CDR1 SNHLY, CDR2 FYNNEI. The CDR3 loop reads CASSASGGGTGELFF. The CDR3 DNA sequence: TGTGCCAGCAGTGCCAGCGGGGGCGGCACCGGGGAGCTGTTTTTT.

The chain couples TRBV5-1 to TRBJ1-4, with D possibly TRBD1 on 5 matching bases. Trimming took off 3 bases at V and 4 bases at J, with 13 bases between the two ends. Germline V gene data show CDR1 as SGHRS and CDR2 as YFSETQ. This CDR3 is built from 15 residues. CDR3 protein: CASSSQGLNNEKLFF. The CDR3 nucleotides are TGCGCCAGCAGCTCTCAGGGATTAAATAATGAAAAACTGTTTTTT.

The chain combines TRBV5-1 with TRBJ1-4, with 8 bases that match TRBD1. This CDR3 has 17 residues. V shed 0 bases, J shed 7 bases, and the junction held 11 bases outside the gene matches. From germline, CDR1 is SGHRS and CDR2 YFSETQ. The CDR3 is CASSLGTGKVGSEKLFF. The CDR3, as DNA: TGCGCCAGCAGCTTGGGGACAGGGAAAGTCGGGAGTGAAAAACTGTTTTTT.

This chain joins TRBV11-2 and TRBJ2-2; TRBD2 matches 8 bases. The V segment lost 4 bases and the J segment 5 bases; nucleotides outside the gene matches: 12. Germline V CDR1 and CDR2: SGHAT, FQNNGV. CDR3 length: 17 amino acids. CDR3 bases: TGTGCCAGCAGCTCCAGCCGGGGCGGGAGGAAGACCGGGGAGCTGTTTTTT. Encoded protein: CASSSSRGGRKTGELFF.

This clone was observed a handful of times. The rearrangement links TRBV6-5 to TRBJ1-3; the match to TRBD1 covers 8 bases. The CDR3 spans 15 residues. Germline V gene sequence: CDR1 MNHEY, CDR2 SVGAGI. Losses at the gene ends were 6 bases for V and 4 bases for J; bases not matched to a gene: 8. The CDR3 nucleotides are TGTGCCAGCAGAGGGACAGGACCGAGGGGAAACACCATATATTTT. This gives the protein CASRGTGPRGNTIYF.

This sequence joins TRBV6-6 and TRBJ1-1, with D perhaps TRBD1 (5 bases). Between the trimmed V and J ends, which lost 6 bases and 1 base, there was a span of 9 bases. The germline gives CDR1 MNHNY, CDR2 SVGAGI (reference sequence). The CDR3 runs to 13 residues. Here the CDR3 DNA reads TGTGCCAGCAGGTTGACAGCGAACACTGAAGCTTTCTTT. Residues: CASRLTANTEAFF.

CDR3 coding DNA: TGTGCCAGTAGTGTTCAGGCTTCCTACGAGCAGTACTTC. It codes for CASSVQASYEQYF. This chain joins TRBV19 and TRBJ2-7; no definite D call. Germline V CDR1 and CDR2: LNHDA, SQIVND (reference sequence). Trimming pared 5 bases from V and 1 base from J, leaving 9 bases between. The CDR3 extends over 13 amino acids.

The chain uses TRBV6-4 and TRBJ1-1; D perhaps matches TRBD1 (5 bases). Germline V lookup: CDR1 MRHNA, CDR2 SNTAGT. The V end was cut by 6 bases, the J end by 0 bases, with 11 bases between. The CDR3 spans 14 residues. CDR3 residues: CASRAGLLNTEAFF. The CDR3 DNA is TGTGCCAGCAGGGCAGGGTTGCTGAACACTGAAGCTTTCTTT.

The chain has TRBV13 and TRBJ2-2, with D unresolved. The V gene's germline CDR1 is PRHDT and CDR2 FYEKMQ (reference sequence). The CDR3 spans 14 residues. The V end was cut by 1 base, the J end by 2 bases, with 5 bases between. CDR3 DNA sequence: TGTGCCAGCAGCTTAGAACACAACACCGGGGAGCTGTTTTTT. It yields the protein CASSLEHNTGELFF.

The chain has TRBV19 and TRBJ2-2; 10 bases match TRBD1. CDR3 length: 15 amino acids. Germline CDR1 is LNHDA and CDR2 is SQIVND (reference sequence). The CDR3 loop reads CAVVRGTGVTGELFF. CDR3 in DNA: TGTGCGGTAGTAAGAGGGACAGGGGTCACCGGGGAGCTGTTTTTT.

V usage is TRBV6-5 and J usage is TRBJ1-1; no clear D gene. Trimming shortened V by 4 bases and J by 0 bases, and 6 bases separated the two germline ends. The CDR3 length is 13 residues. Germline CDR1 is MNHEY and CDR2 is SVGAGI. Written as DNA, the CDR3 is TGTGCCAGCAGTTTTCATCTGAACACTGAAGCTTTCTTT. This sequence encodes CASSFHLNTEAFF.

The V and J genes are TRBV14 and TRBJ2-7; D is uncertain. The germline V and J ends were trimmed by 1 base and 0 bases, with 7 bases remaining between them. Per the germline V gene, CDR1 is SGHDN and CDR2 is FVKESK. The CDR3 totals 14 residues. The CDR3 bases are TGTGCCAGCAGCCAAGTCCCCCTCTCCTACGAGCAGTACTTC. It translates to CASSQVPLSYEQYF.

The CDR3 region is CASPGQGSSYEQYF. DNA for the CDR3: TGTGCCAGTCCAGGACAGGGGAGCTCCTACGAGCAGTACTTC. This chain links TRBV6-1 with TRBJ2-7, with TRBD1 matching 9 bases. Germline values: CDR1 MNHNS, CDR2 SASEGT. The CDR3 covers 14 residues. Unmatched junction bases numbered 6, after V lost 9 bases and J lost 0 bases.

The DNA of the CDR3 is TGTGCCAGCAGCTCAGGGACAGGGAATTCACCCCTCCACTTT. Its translation is CASSSGTGNSPLHF. The gene calls are TRBV11-3 and TRBJ1-6, with 9 bases aligning to TRBD1. J lost 7 bases, V lost 4 bases, and 2 bases had no gene match. Germline CDR1 and CDR2: SGHNT and YENEEA. This CDR3 is built from 14 residues.

CDR3 protein: CASSEQAGVTVAFNYGYTF. The CDR3 nucleotides read TGTGCCAGCAGTGAACAGGCGGGGGTGACAGTTGCCTTTAACTATGGCTACACCTTC. The gene calls are TRBV6-1 and TRBJ1-2; a possible D gene is TRBD1 (5 bases). Germline V CDR1 and CDR2: MNHNS, SASEGT. CDR3 length equals 19 residues. Trimming shortened V by 2 bases and J by 1 base, and 23 bases separated the two germline ends.

The chain couples TRBV27 to TRBJ2-2, with D maybe TRBD1 (6 bases). Trimming took off 8 bases at V and 6 bases at J, with 25 bases between the two ends. The CDR3 is 17 residues long. Per the germline V gene, CDR1 is MNHEY and CDR2 is SMNVEV (reference sequence). As DNA, the CDR3 is TGTGCCAGCCGACCGATGACAGGCCGGTGGCTCGCCGGGGAGCTGTTTTTT. Translation gives CASRPMTGRWLAGELFF.

This chain joins TRBV7-3 and TRBJ2-7; 7 positions agree with TRBD1. The CDR3 length is 15 residues. Unmatched junction bases numbered 7, after V lost 4 bases and J lost 1 base. CDR1 and CDR2 from the germline V gene are SGHTA and FQGTGA. CDR3 in DNA: TGTGCCAGCAGCTCGGGCCCGACAGGGTCCTACGAGCAGTACTTC. Its translation: CASSSGPTGSYEQYF.

This clone has only one observation. The rearrangement uses TRBV19 and TRBJ1-1; TRBD1 agrees at 8 bases. Trimming cost V 4 bases and J 6 bases; bases outside gene matches: 7. From germline, CDR1 is LNHDA and CDR2 SQIVND (reference sequence). The CDR3 is made up of 14 amino acids. The CDR3 DNA is TGTGCCAGTAGTACCACAGGGACAGGCCCTGAAGCTTTCTTT. This sequence encodes CASSTTGTGPEAFF. The full variable domain, in which reference TRBV19 and TRBJ1-1 provide the parts outside the CDR3, is DGGITQSPKYLFRKEGQNVTLSCEQNLNHDAMYWYRQDPGQGLRLIYYSQIVNDFQKGDIAEGYSVSREKKESFPLTVTSAQKNPTAFYLCASSTTGTGPEAFFGQGTRLTVV.

V and J are TRBV10-3 and TRBJ1-5; 8 bases are a match to TRBD1. The germline V gene has CDR1 ENHRY and CDR2 SYGVKD. V dropped 2 bases and J dropped 5; count of bases not matched to a gene: 2. The CDR3 extends over 14 amino acids. CDR3 sequence: CAISEDRGDQPQHF. The CDR3 bases are TGTGCCATCAGTGAGGACAGGGGAGATCAGCCCCAGCATTTT.

The chain joins TRBV19 to TRBJ2-7, with 8 bases matching TRBD1. This CDR3 spans 15 amino acids. Germline V gene sequence: CDR1 LNHDA, CDR2 SQIVND (reference sequence). Trimming removed 6 bases from V and 2 bases from J; junction bases left unmatched: 9. The CDR3 nucleotides are TGTGCCAGTAGGGAAACCGGGACAGGTCCCTACGAGCAGTACTTC. It encodes CASRETGTGPYEQYF. The entire variable domain, with the rest obtained from reference TRBV19 and TRBJ2-7, is as follows: DGGITQSPKYLFRKEGQNVTLSCEQNLNHDAMYWYRQDPGQGLRLIYYSQIVNDFQKGDIAEGYSVSREKKESFPLTVTSAQKNPTAFYLCASRETGTGPYEQYFGPGTRLTVT.

The chain couples TRBV5-1 to TRBJ1-1; D is unclear. Per the germline V gene, CDR1 is SGHRS and CDR2 is YFSETQ. The V and J ends lost 6 bases and 0 bases respectively, with 12 bases between them. There are 14 residues in the CDR3. CDR3 DNA sequence: TGCGCCAGCAACCGGGGAGGGTTGAACACTGAAGCTTTCTTT. It is translated as CASNRGGLNTEAFF.

This chain connects TRBV5-6 to TRBJ2-7; 8 bases are a match to TRBD1. The V gene end was trimmed by 4 bases and the J gene end by 2 bases; junction bases not matched to a gene: 5. The CDR3 is 14 residues long. From germline, CDR1 is SGHDT and CDR2 YYEEEE. DNA for the CDR3: TGTGCCAGCAGCCAGCAGGGGGCGGCCTACGAGCAGTACTTC. As protein: CASSQQGAAYEQYF.

The rearrangement links TRBV28 to TRBJ1-5; tentatively, D is TRBD1 (5 bases). The CDR3 is 19 amino acids. Deletions cut 4 bases from V and 0 bases from J, with 22 bases between. Germline V lookup: CDR1 MDHEN, CDR2 SYDVKM. DNA of the CDR3: TGTGCCAGCAGTTCTCGCTACGCCTATCGACAGCTTAGCAATCAGCCCCAGCATTTT. It translates to CASSSRYAYRQLSNQPQHF.